This is a list of T cell receptor beta chains from one sample in a study of blood T cell repertoires in COVID-19. This table comes from immunoSEQ multiplex PCR, and its TCRdb copy is limited to in-frame clones, with some not included. The sample consists of 110,000 to 150,000 clones, around 87% of them appearing once. Sequencing was carried out using PBMCs or T cells enriched from blood (not recorded which). The receptors originated from a man in his sixties who had recovered from COVID-19. CDR3s include the opening cysteine and the closing phenylalanine or tryptophan. A D gene is named only where the DNA matches it firmly. Only some rows state a clone size, as once, few, many or a class for expanded clones.

V	J	D	size	DNA	CDR3
TRBV19	TRBJ1-1	-	once	TGTGCCAGTAGTACCCCTGGACACCCTGAAGCTTTCTTT	CASSTPGHPEAFF
TRBV30	TRBJ1-6	-	-	TGTGCCTGGAGCCCCAGCGGCAGGGGATATTCACCCCTCCACTTT	CAWSPSGRGYSPLHF
TRBV6-5	TRBJ2-7	-	-	TGTGCCAGCAGTTACTCTAGCGCCTACTCCTACGAGCAGTACTTC	CASSYSSAYSYEQYF
TRBV29-1	TRBJ2-7	TRBD1	-	TGCAGCGTGAACAGGGGTTGGGAGCAGTACTTC	CSVNRGWEQYF
TRBV7-6	TRBJ2-5	TRBD1	-	TGTGCCAGCAGCTTTAGATCGGGACAGGGCAATAAAGAGACCCAGTACTTC	CASSFRSGQGNKETQYF
TRBV4-1	TRBJ1-1	-	-	TGCGCCAGCAGCCAAGAAATCAAGAACACTGAAGCTTTCTTT	CASSQEIKNTEAFF
TRBV7-8	TRBJ1-2	TRBD1	-	TGTGCCAGCAGCTTATCCGACAGGGTCTATGGCTACACCTTC	CASSLSDRVYGYTF
TRBV19	TRBJ2-2	-	-	TGTGCCAGTAATCGGTACACCGGGGAGCTGTTTTTT	CASNRYTGELFF
TRBV21-1	TRBJ2-1	-	-	TGTGCCAGCAGCAAAGTGGGAGGGACCCCCTCCTACAATGAGCAGTTCTTC	CASSKVGGTPSYNEQFF
TRBV25-1	TRBJ2-1	TRBD2	few	TGTGCCAGCACCGGGGGGGAGCAGTTCTTC	CASTGGEQFF
TRBV28	TRBJ2-1	-	-	TGTGCCAGCAGTTCACAGGGTCTGAACAATGAGCAGTTCTTC	CASSSQGLNNEQFF
TRBV2	TRBJ1-3	-	-	TGTGCCAGCAGGTGGAGACAGGATGAGATGAGCTCTGGAAACACCATATATTTT	CASRWRQDEMSSGNTIYF
TRBV4-1	TRBJ1-6	TRBD1	-	TGCGCCAGCAGCCAAGGAGGCGGACAGGGAAATTCACCCCTCCACTTT	CASSQGGGQGNSPLHF
TRBV27	TRBJ1-4	TRBD1	-	TGTGCCAGCAGTCCCCGACAGGGTCGAAATGAAAAACTGTTTTTT	CASSPRQGRNEKLFF
TRBV28	TRBJ2-2	TRBD2	-	TGTGCCAGCAGTTGGACTAGGAACACCGGGGAGCTGTTTTTT	CASSWTRNTGELFF
TRBV7-6	TRBJ1-3	-	-	TGTGCCAGCGGGAGCGGCTCTGGAAACACCATATATTTT	CASGSGSGNTIYF
TRBV5-4	TRBJ1-1	-	once	TGTGCCAGCAGCAACGCGGGAGTGAACACTGAAGCTTTCTTT	CASSNAGVNTEAFF
TRBV14	TRBJ2-7	TRBD2	-	TGTGCCAGCAGCCCCCGCGGACTAGCGGGATCCTACGAGCAGTACTTC	CASSPRGLAGSYEQYF
TRBV27	TRBJ1-6	-	-	TGTGCCAGCAGCGTCCTCCGGGACTCTTCACCCCTCCACTTT	CASSVLRDSSPLHF
TRBV3-1/TRBV3-2	TRBJ2-3	-	-	TGTGCCAGCAGCCAAGATTGGGCGACAGATACGCAGTATTTT	CASSQDWATDTQYF
TRBV30	TRBJ1-5	TRBD1	-	TGTGCCTGGAAACAGGGGACGCAGCCCCAGCATTTT	CAWKQGTQPQHF